Following are 23 T cell receptor beta chains from one sample sequenced in a study of T cell repertoires in cytomegalovirus infection. TCRdb independently ran MiXCR on the reads; one entry per CDR3 protein. The table lists hundreds of thousands of distinct CDR3 sequences, around 31% of them singletons, with 18% in the top ten. Which antigens these TCRs recognize remains unknown. Here the sequenced sample was cultured PBMCs, taken from culture after CMV antigen stimulation. The receptors stem from a human donor in good health (CMV status not recorded). Some clones in this sample may be carry-over from other donors' samples.

The gene calls are TRBV3-1 and TRBJ2-7; 8 bases match TRBD2. The J segment lost 2 bases and the V segment lost 4 bases, leaving 7 bases of the junction unmatched. The germline gives CDR1 LGHDT, CDR2 YNNKEL (reference sequence). The CDR3 runs to 15 residues. The CDR3: CASSPIAGNTYEQYF. The CDR3 DNA follows: TGTGCCAGCAGCCCCATAGCGGGGAATACCTACGAGCAGTACTTC.

The chain couples TRBV2 to TRBJ2-1; 9 nucleotides agree with TRBD1. Germline V gene data show CDR1 as SNHLY and CDR2 as FYNNEI. J lost 8 bases, V lost 5 bases, and 7 bases had no gene match. The CDR3 extends over 14 amino acids. The CDR3 DNA follows: TGTGCCAGCAGTTTGGACAGGGGTCAGGATGAGCAGTTCTTC. Translation gives CASSLDRGQDEQFF.

J is TRBJ2-2 and V is TRBV11-2, with D tentatively TRBD2 (6 bases). In germline, CDR1 is SGHAT, CDR2 FQNNGV. The V gene lost 3 bases and the J gene lost 6 bases, with 11 bases spanning the gap. This CDR3 has 14 amino acids. CDR3 coding DNA: TGTGCCAGCAGCTTGACTAGGGCGGCCGGGGAGCTGTTTTTT. Its translation: CASSLTRAAGELFF.

CDR3 residues: CASRGDRPGLSYNEQFF. CDR3 nucleotide sequence: TGTGCCAGCAGAGGGGACAGGCCGGGACTTAGTTACAATGAGCAGTTCTTC. The J gene is TRBJ2-1, the V gene TRBV7-9; 8 bases align to TRBD1. After removal of 6 bases from V and 4 bases from J, the junction contained 14 bases not matched to a gene. This CDR3 has 17 residues. Germline loops: CDR1 SEHNR, CDR2 FQNEAQ (reference sequence).

The chain combines TRBV7-9 with TRBJ2-7; D unresolved. V lost 5 bases and J 3 bases, leaving 17 bases between the germline ends. Looked up from germline, CDR1 is SEHNR and CDR2 is FQNEAQ (reference sequence). The CDR3 runs 15 residues. The CDR3 loop reads CASSPAEPEFYEQYF. The DNA of the CDR3 is TGTGCCAGCAGCCCCGCCGAGCCAGAGTTCTACGAGCAGTACTTC. Drawing the rest from reference TRBV7-9 and TRBJ2-7, the complete variable domain is DTGVSQNPRHKITKRGQNVTFRCDPISEHNRLYWYRQTLGQGPEFLTYFQNEAQLEKSRLLSDRFSAERPKGSFSTLEIQRTEQGDSAMYLCASSPAEPEFYEQYFGPGTRLTVT.

The rearrangement uses TRBV20-1 and TRBJ1-5; possibly TRBD1 for D (5 bases). V lost 6 bases and J 7 bases, leaving 13 bases between the germline ends. From germline, CDR1 is DFQATT and CDR2 SNEGSKA (reference sequence). The CDR3 totals 12 residues. CDR3 in amino acids: CSALQGVQPQHF. The CDR3 DNA reads TGCAGTGCGCTGCAGGGAGTGCAGCCCCAGCATTTT.

This clonotype was detected ten times or more. The chain combines TRBV6-2 or TRBV6-3 with TRBJ1-1; D call uncertain. Per germline, CDR1 MNHEY and CDR2 SVGEGT. This CDR3 spans 12 amino acids. Trimming removed 2 bases from V and 5 bases from J, with 6 bases in between. This CDR3 reads CASSYLGTEAFF. In DNA, the CDR3 is TGTGCCAGCAGTTACCTGGGGACTGAAGCTTTCTTT.

CDR3 nucleotides: TGTGCCAGCAGCTCTCCGAGGGAGGCCAATCAGCCCCAGCATTTT. Translating it yields CASSSPREANQPQHF. The V call is TRBV11-2, the J call TRBJ1-5; no firm D call. The CDR3 loop spans 15 amino acids. V was shortened by 4 bases and J by 3 bases, with 13 bases between the two germline ends. The germline gives CDR1 SGHAT, CDR2 FQNNGV.

This clonotype occurred many times. This sequence joins TRBV20-1 and TRBJ1-6, with 8 bases that match TRBD1. The germline gives CDR1 DFQATT, CDR2 SNEGSKA (reference sequence). The V and J ends lost 0 bases and 9 bases, in that order; junction bases with no gene match: 10. The CDR3 is made up of 16 amino acids. CDR3 amino acids: CSARDPQGAGSSPLHF. The CDR3 DNA sequence: TGCAGTGCTAGAGATCCTCAGGGGGCTGGGAGTTCACCCCTCCACTTT.

This clonotype came up many times. The chain uses TRBV7-2 and TRBJ2-3; D gene uncertain. V lost 5 bases to trimming and J lost 4 bases, with 7 bases between them. The length of the CDR3 is 12 residues. The germline V gene encodes CDR1 SGHTA and CDR2 FQGNSA. CDR3 region: CASSVPADTQYF. The DNA of the CDR3 is TGTGCCAGCAGCGTTCCCGCAGATACGCAGTATTTT.

The sample holds a few counts of this clonotype. J is TRBJ2-1 and V is TRBV12-3 or TRBV12-4; 8 bases match TRBD2. Losses at the gene ends were 2 bases for V and 3 bases for J; bases not matched to a gene: 6. The CDR3 is 16 amino acids. The CDR3 loop reads CASSLLAGGIYNEQFF. The CDR3, as DNA: TGTGCCAGCAGTTTACTGGCGGGAGGAATCTACAATGAGCAGTTCTTC.

The gene calls are TRBV9 and TRBJ2-5; D is uncertain. Trimming removed 0 bases at V and 3 bases at J, with 9 bases between. The length of the CDR3 is 14 residues. CDR1 SGDLS and CDR2 YYNGEE come from the germline V gene. DNA of the CDR3: TGTGCCAGCAGCGTAGGGTCAGATGAAGAGACCCAGTACTTC. Its translation: CASSVGSDEETQYF.

J is TRBJ2-7 and V is TRBV6-5, with D tentatively TRBD1 (6 bases). The CDR3 sequence is 13 residues long. The germline V gene encodes CDR1 MNHEY and CDR2 SVGAGI. The V and J ends lost 6 bases and 5 bases respectively, with 14 bases between them. The CDR3 sequence: CASSDRFGDEQYF. DNA for the CDR3: TGTGCCAGCAGCGACAGGTTTGGGGACGAGCAGTACTTC.

The chain joins TRBV20-1 to TRBJ1-1; D gene unclear. V was pared by 2 bases and J by 0 bases, with 7 bases between. The germline CDR1 and CDR2 sequences are DFQATT and SNEGSKA (reference sequence). The CDR3 is 13 amino acids. The CDR3 DNA reads TGCAGTGCTAGATACACAGTGAACACTGAAGCTTTCTTT. Translated: CSARYTVNTEAFF.

This clonotype has only a few counts. The rearrangement uses TRBV27 and TRBJ1-1; 9 bases agree with TRBD1. The CDR3 runs to 16 residues. The trim removed 1 base at V and 2 bases at J, leaving 5 bases unmatched. Germline assignment: CDR1 MNHEY and CDR2 SMNVEV (reference sequence). CDR3 nucleotide sequence: TGTGCCAGCAGTTTATACCGGGACAGGGAAAACACTGAAGCTTTCTTT. Encoded protein: CASSLYRDRENTEAFF.

This clonotype was seen a few times. The chain has TRBV2 and TRBJ2-7, with D hard to call. Trimming stripped 1 base from V and 2 bases from J, with 12 bases between. The CDR3 sequence is 15 residues long. CDR1 and CDR2 from the germline V gene are SNHLY and FYNNEI. The CDR3 nucleotides are TGTGCCAGCAGTGAAGACACTCAAAGTACCTACGAGCAGTACTTC. It translates to CASSEDTQSTYEQYF.

The V gene is TRBV6-5, the J gene TRBJ1-1, with D unclear. V shed 2 bases and J shed 1 base, with 11 bases lying between them. CDR1 is MNHEY, CDR2 SVGAGI, per germline. There are 15 residues in the CDR3. The CDR3 sequence: CASSYRTAWNTEAFF. CDR3 in DNA: TGTGCCAGCAGTTACCGAACAGCCTGGAACACTGAAGCTTTCTTT.

The chain combines TRBV6-8 with TRBJ1-2, with D uncertain. This CDR3 has 20 amino acids. V gave up 6 bases and J gave up 4 bases, with 33 bases separating them. Looked up from germline, CDR1 is MNHGY and CDR2 is SAAAGT. CDR3 residues: CASSWDSNKIQEPHPYGYTF. The CDR3 coding sequence is TGTGCCAGCAGCTGGGATTCGAACAAAATCCAGGAACCCCATCCCTATGGCTACACCTTC.

This clonotype has ten or more counts. CDR3: CASSLSRNTEAFF. The CDR3 region has the DNA TGTGCCAGCAGCCTATCGAGGAACACTGAAGCTTTCTTT. This chain links TRBV27 with TRBJ1-1; D not resolved. The V end was cut by 6 bases, the J end by 1 base, with 9 bases between. CDR1 MNHEY and CDR2 SMNVEV come from the germline V gene (reference sequence). This CDR3 region has 13 residues.

V is TRBV12-5 and J is TRBJ2-7; tentatively, D is TRBD1 (8 bases). Germline lookup yields CDR1 LGHNT and CDR2 FRNRAP. The CDR3 covers 15 residues. The V end lost 1 base, the J end lost 5 bases, and 15 bases lay between the germline ends. DNA for the CDR3: TGTGCTAGTGGTTTGGACCGAACAGGGGGGGACGAGCAGTACTTC. Translation: CASGLDRTGGDEQYF.

The chain carries TRBV2 and TRBJ2-3; D call uncertain. V lost 5 bases and J 4 bases, leaving 13 bases between the germline ends. Per the germline V gene, CDR1 is SNHLY and CDR2 is FYNNEI. CDR3 length: 14 residues. CDR3 amino acids: CASSLRTRADTQYF. In DNA, the CDR3 is TGTGCCAGCAGTTTACGGACCCGGGCAGATACGCAGTATTTT.

The chain carries TRBV11-2 and TRBJ2-3; D is unclear. Germline-derived CDR1 and CDR2 are SGHAT and FQNNGV. The V and J ends lost 0 bases and 4 bases respectively, with 11 bases between them. The length of the CDR3 is 15 residues. DNA of the CDR3: TGTGCCAGCAGCTTAGAAATTATTGCGTCAGATACGCAGTATTTT. Translating gives CASSLEIIASDTQYF.

This clonotype was counted many times. The chain employs TRBV7-2 and TRBJ2-4; TRBD1 agrees at 7 bases. V was pared by 3 bases and J by 9 bases, with 8 bases of the junction left unmatched. CDR3 length: 14 residues. The germline V gene has CDR1 SGHTA and CDR2 FQGNSA. The CDR3 reads CASSFKTGSGIQYF. The CDR3 DNA is TGTGCCAGCAGCTTCAAGACAGGGTCCGGCATTCAGTACTTC.